This T cell receptor beta chain was obtained from a study of T cells in Graves' hyperthyroidism and ophthalmopathy (dated by TCRdb to between 2017 and 2020). Context from the whole study: Peripheral blood samples were taken at the time of initial diagnosis, prior to any treatment. TCR V-J signatures able to tell the groups apart were searched for in a discovery cohort of 100 patients, of whom around 42 had Graves' ophthalmopathy and 57 had stable Graves' hyperthyroidism. An independent validation cohort of around 20 hyperthyroidism patients and about 15 patients who later progressed to ophthalmopathy tested prospective prediction of ophthalmopathy. The 100 discovery patients were randomly split 7:3 into training and test sets. The study also compared thyroid tissue and blood T-cell repertoires from 5 to 7 Graves' hyperthyroidism patients. After sampling, hyperthyroidism patients received methimazole starting at 30 mg daily, and ophthalmopathy patients received high-dose intravenous methylprednisolone. The paper reports TCR Vbeta CDR3 sequencing of 130 to 150 peripheral blood samples: 43 ophthalmopathy, around 80 hyperthyroidism and around 17 progressor patients.

Graves' hyperthyroidism was defined as stable when no progression to ophthalmopathy occurred over 18 months of follow-up. Hyperthyroidism patients were newly diagnosed, had a disease duration of under 2 months, and were aged 18 to 65 years. Any patient with an uncontrolled infection, another autoimmune disease, pregnancy or lactation was excluded. Clinical symptoms, serum thyroxine and TRAb, thyroid ultrasound, and orbital computed tomography formed the basis for the diagnoses. PBMCs were separated from under 12 ml of fresh peripheral blood using Ficoll-Paque density gradient centrifugation. Total RNA was extracted using Trizol reagent, and RNA quality was assessed on an Agilent 2100 Bioanalyzer. Note on this clonotype: Its antigen is not yet known. Base qualities are not at hand, and no much larger clone is one base apart.

The TCR beta CDR3 regions were amplified from the RNA transcripts. The first round of RT-PCR for the TCR CDR3 was performed with the HTBI primer set and the Qiagen OneStep RT-PCR kit. The libraries were constructed in a second round of multiplex PCR and then size-selected and purified. Libraries were sequenced paired-end with 100 bp reads on an Illumina HiSeq2000. Per the source publication's procedure: SOAPnuke was used to process the raw data, with reads discarded if the reads contained adapters or uncalled bases, had a mean Phred below 15, or lacked an exact constant-primer or identifier match. COPE v1.2.5 was used to merge high-quality paired reads, and clonotypes were defined as unique nucleotide sequences. Clonotypes were aligned to IMGT TRBV, TRBD and TRBJ reference segments using MiTCR v1.1. The analysis was restricted to V-J combinations with a frequency above 0.0001, which together covered roughly 99% of the repertoires. A TCS score was defined as the ratio between F50 (clonal expansion) and ExV (chaos), using BLOSUM62-based TCRdist between CDR3 peptides within each V-J. Welch's t-statistics and random forest reduced fewer than 550 V-J features to about 12, which were used in a naive Bayes classifier (R e1071). The raw public data were reprocessed by TCRdb itself: fastp quality trimming at Q25, MiXCR clonotype calling, in-frame beta chains only. Records with the same CDR3 protein are collapsed into one entry carrying the most frequent genes and DNA. The V and J calls were determined by TCRdb, not by the authors. A total of over 450,000 distinct CDR3 sequences appear in this sample, under 15% of them only once. Over 15% of the sample belongs to the ten largest clones.

Spanning cysteine to phenylalanine, the CDR3 consists of 18 amino acids. Just the 54-base CDR3 DNA is kept, in frame starting at base 1. CDR1 and CDR2 (LNHNV, YYDKDF) derive from the germline V gene (reference sequence). At the junction V is shortened by 3 bases and J by 8 bases; bases outside the gene matches: 16. General conclusions and limits of the study: Ophthalmopathy was separated from stable hyperthyroidism by a 13 V-J signature model, with roughly 88% sensitivity and roughly 81% specificity obtained in cross-validation and 80%/75% obtained in testing. Blood samples also contained most of the expanded thyroid clonotypes (frequency above 0.001), which suggests that blood repertoires may reflect thyroid immune responses. Sample size was not statistically predetermined, and investigators were not blinded to group allocation. In validation, progression to ophthalmopathy was predicted by the model with around 70% sensitivity and around 76% specificity, a median of 6.5 months before onset.

Sequenced: blood. The sequence derives from a woman under 30 with Graves' hyperthyroidism. In this chain, TRBV15 is recombined with TRBJ2-3; 11 bases in the junction line up with TRBD1. The base sequence is TGTGCCACCAGCAGGGATCGGGGGACAGGGGGGGATCGTGCTACGCAGTATTTT. Its coded protein is CATSRDRGTGGDRATQYF.